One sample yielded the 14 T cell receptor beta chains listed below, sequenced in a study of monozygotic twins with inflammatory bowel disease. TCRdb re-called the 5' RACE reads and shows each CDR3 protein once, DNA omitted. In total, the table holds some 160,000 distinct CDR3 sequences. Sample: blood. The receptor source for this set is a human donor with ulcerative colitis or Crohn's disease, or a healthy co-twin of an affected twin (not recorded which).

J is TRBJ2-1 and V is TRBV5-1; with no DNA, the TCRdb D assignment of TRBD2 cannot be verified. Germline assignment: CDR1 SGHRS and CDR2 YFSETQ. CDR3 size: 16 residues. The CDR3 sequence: CASSSPSGRAGDEQFF. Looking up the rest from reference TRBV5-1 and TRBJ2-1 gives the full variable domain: KAGVTQTPRYLIKTRGQQVTLSCSPISGHRSVSWYQQTPGQGLQFLFEYFSETQRNKGNFPGRFSGRQFSNSRSEMNVSTLELGDSALYLCASSSPSGRAGDEQFFGPGTRLTVL.

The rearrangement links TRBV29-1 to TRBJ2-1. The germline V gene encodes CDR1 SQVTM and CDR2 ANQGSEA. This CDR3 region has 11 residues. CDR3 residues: CSVEFRNEQFF.

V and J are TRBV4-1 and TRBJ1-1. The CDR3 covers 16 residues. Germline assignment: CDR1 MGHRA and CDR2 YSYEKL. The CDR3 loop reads CASSPGQMEGTTEAFF.

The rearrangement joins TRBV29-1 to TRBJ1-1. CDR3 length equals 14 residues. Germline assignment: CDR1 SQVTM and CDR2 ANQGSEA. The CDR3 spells CSVVRKLMNTEAFF.

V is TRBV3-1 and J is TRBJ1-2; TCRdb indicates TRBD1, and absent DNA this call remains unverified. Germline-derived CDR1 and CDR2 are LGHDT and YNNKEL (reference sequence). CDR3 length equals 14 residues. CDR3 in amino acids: CASRFLGGNYGYTF.

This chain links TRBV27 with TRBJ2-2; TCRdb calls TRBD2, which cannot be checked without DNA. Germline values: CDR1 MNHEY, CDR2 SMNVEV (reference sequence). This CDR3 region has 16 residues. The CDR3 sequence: CASRPGTGLDTGELFF.

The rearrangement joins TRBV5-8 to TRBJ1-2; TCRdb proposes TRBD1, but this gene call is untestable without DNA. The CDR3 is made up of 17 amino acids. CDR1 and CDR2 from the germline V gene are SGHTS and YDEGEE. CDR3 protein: CASSPRQGILRLEGYTF.

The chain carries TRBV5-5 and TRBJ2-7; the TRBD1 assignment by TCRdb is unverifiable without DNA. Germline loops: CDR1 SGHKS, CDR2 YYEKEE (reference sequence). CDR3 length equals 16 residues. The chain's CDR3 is CASSLAGRGGPYEQYF. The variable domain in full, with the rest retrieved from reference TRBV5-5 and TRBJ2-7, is DAGVTQSPTHLIKTRGQQVTLRCSPISGHKSVSWYQQVLGQGPQFIFQYYEKEERGRGNFPDRFSARQFPNYSSELNVNALLLGDSALYLCASSLAGRGGPYEQYFGPGTRLTVT.

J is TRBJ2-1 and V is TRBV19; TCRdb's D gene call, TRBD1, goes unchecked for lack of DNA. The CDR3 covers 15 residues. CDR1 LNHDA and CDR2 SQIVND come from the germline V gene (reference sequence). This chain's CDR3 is CASSIGTDYYNEQFF.

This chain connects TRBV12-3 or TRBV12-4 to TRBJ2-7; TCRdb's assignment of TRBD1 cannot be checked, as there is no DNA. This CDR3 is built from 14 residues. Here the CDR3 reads CASSSGQYSYEQYF.

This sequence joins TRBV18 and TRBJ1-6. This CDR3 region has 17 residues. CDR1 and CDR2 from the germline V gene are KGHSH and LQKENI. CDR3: CASSPPRGSTDNSPLHF.

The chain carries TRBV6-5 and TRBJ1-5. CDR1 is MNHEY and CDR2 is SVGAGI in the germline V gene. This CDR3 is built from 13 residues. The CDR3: CASRQNSNQPQHF.

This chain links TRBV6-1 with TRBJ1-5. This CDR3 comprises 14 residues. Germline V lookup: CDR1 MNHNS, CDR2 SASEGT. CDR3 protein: CASSSDGSNQPQHF.

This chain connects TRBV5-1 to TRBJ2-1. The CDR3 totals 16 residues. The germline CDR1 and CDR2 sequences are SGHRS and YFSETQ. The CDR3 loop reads CASSLVAVSSYNEQFF.